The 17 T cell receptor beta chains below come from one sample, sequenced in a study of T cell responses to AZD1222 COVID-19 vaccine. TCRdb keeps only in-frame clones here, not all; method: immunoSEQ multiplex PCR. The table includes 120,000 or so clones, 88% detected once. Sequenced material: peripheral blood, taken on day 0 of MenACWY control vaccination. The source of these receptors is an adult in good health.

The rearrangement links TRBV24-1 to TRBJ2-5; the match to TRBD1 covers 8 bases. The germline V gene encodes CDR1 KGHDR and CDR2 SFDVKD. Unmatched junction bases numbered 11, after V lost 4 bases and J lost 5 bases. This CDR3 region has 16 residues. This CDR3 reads CATSESGTGRPETQYF. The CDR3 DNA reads TGTGCCACCAGTGAGTCCGGGACAGGCCGGCCGGAGACCCAGTACTTC.

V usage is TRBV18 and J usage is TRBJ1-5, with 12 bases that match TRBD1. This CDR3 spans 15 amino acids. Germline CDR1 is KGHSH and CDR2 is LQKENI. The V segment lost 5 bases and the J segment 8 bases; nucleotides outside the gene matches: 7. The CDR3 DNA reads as TGTGCCAGCTCAGCGGGACAGGGGGCAGGGGAGCCCCAGCATTTT. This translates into CASSAGQGAGEPQHF.

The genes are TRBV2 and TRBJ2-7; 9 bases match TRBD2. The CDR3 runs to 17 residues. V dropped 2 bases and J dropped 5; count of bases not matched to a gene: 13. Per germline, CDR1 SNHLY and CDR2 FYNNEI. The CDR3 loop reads CASSEYGGSGSADEQYF. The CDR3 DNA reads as TGTGCCAGCAGTGAATACGGGGGTAGCGGGAGCGCCGACGAGCAGTACTTC.

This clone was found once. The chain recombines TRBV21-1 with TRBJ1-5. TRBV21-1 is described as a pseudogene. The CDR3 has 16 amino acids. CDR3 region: CASSKVEGTGDQPQHF. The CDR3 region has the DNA TGTGCCAGCAGCAAAGTGGAAGGGACGGGCGATCAGCCCCAGCATTTT.

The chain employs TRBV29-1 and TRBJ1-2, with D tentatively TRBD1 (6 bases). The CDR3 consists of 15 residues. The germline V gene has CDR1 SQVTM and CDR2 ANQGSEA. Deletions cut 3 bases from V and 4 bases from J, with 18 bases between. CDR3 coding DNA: TGCAGCGTTGATACCGGCAGGGGAGACGGCTATGGCTACACCTTC. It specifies CSVDTGRGDGYGYTF.

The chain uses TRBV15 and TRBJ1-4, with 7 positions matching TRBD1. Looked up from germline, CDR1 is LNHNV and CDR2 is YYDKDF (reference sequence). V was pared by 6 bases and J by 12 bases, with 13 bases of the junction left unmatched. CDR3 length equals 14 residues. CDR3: CATRDLQGSGQLFF. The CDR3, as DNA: TGTGCCACCAGGGACTTACAGGGGTCGGGCCAACTGTTTTTT.

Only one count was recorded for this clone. This CDR3 reads CATGQGYYGYTF. The CDR3 DNA reads TGTGCCACCGGACAGGGTTACTATGGCTACACCTTC. The chain employs TRBV19 and TRBJ1-2; 8 bases are a match to TRBD1. From germline, CDR1 is LNHDA and CDR2 SQIVND (reference sequence). The ends lost 10 bases at V and 3 bases at J; junction bases unmatched: 4. The CDR3 sequence is 12 residues long.

CDR3 region: CASSQDFMNTEAFF. For the CDR3, the DNA is TGTGCCAGCTCACAGGACTTTATGAACACTGAAGCTTTCTTT. This sequence joins TRBV18 and TRBJ1-1, with D hard to call. Trimming stripped 4 bases from V and 0 bases from J, with 9 bases between. CDR3 length equals 14 residues. Germline assignment: CDR1 KGHSH and CDR2 LQKENI.

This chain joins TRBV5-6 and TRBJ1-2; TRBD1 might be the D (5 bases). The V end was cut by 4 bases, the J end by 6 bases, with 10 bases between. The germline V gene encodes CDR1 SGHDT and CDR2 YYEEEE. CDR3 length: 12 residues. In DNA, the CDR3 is TGTGCCAGCAGCCTAGGGACGGATGGCTACACCTTC. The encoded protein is CASSLGTDGYTF.

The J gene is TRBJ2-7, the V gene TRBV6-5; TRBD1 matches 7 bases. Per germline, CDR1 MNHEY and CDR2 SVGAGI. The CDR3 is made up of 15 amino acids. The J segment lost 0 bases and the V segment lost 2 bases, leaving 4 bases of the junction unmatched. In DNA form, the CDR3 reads TGTGCCAGCAGTTACACGGGACAGTACTCCTACGAGCAGTACTTC. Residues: CASSYTGQYSYEQYF.

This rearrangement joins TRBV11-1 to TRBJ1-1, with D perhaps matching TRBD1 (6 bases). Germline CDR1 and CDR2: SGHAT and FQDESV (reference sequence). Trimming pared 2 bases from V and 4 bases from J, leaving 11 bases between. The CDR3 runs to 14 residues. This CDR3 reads CASSLQGIRTEAFF. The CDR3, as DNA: TGTGCCAGCAGCTTACAGGGGATACGCACTGAAGCTTTCTTT. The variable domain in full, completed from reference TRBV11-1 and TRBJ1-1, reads EAEVAQSPRYKITEKSQAVAFWCDPISGHATLYWYRQILGQGPELLVQFQDESVVDDSQLPKDRFSAERLKGVDSTLKIQPAELGDSAMYLCASSLQGIRTEAFFGQGTRLTVV.

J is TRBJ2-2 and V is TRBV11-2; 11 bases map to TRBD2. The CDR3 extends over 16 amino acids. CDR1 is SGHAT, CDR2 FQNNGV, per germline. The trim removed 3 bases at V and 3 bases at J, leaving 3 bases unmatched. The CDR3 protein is CASSLTSGIDTGELFF. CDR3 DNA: TGTGCCAGCAGCTTGACTAGCGGGATCGACACCGGGGAGCTGTTTTTT.

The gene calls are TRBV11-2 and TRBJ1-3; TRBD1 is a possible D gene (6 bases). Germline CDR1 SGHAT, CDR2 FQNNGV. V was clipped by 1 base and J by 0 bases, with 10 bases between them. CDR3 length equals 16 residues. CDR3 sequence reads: CASSLAQGLSGNTIYF. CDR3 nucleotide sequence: TGTGCCAGCAGCTTAGCACAGGGCCTCTCTGGAAACACCATATATTTT.

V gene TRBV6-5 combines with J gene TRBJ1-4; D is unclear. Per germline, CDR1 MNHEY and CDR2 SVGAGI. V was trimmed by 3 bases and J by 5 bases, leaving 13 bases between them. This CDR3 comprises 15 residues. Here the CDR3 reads CASSYNSRGNEKLFF. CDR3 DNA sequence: TGTGCCAGCAGTTATAACAGCCGAGGAAATGAAAAACTGTTTTTT.

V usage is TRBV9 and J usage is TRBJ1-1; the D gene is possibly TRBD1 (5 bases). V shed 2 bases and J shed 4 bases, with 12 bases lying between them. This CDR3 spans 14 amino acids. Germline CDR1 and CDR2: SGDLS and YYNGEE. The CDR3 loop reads CASSVDSRGTEAFF. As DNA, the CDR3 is TGTGCCAGCAGCGTTGACAGTCGGGGCACTGAAGCTTTCTTT. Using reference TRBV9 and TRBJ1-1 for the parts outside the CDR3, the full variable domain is DSGVTQTPKHLITATGQRVTLRCSPRSGDLSVYWYQQSLDQGLQFLIQYYNGEERAKGNILERFSAQQFPDLHSELNLSSLELGDSALYFCASSVDSRGTEAFFGQGTRLTVV.

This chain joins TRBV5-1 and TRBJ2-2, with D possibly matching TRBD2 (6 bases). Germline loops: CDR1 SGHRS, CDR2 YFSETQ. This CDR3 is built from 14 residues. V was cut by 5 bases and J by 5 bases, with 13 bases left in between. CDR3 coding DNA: TGCGCCAGCAGAGCGTCGGCGGGGACCGGGGAGCTGTTTTTT. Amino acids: CASRASAGTGELFF.

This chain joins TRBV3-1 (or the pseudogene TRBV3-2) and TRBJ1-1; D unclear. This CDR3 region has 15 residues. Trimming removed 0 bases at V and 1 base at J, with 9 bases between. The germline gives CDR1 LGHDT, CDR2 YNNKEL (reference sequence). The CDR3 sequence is CASSQDYSPNTEAFF. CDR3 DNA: TGTGCCAGCAGCCAAGATTACAGCCCGAACACTGAAGCTTTCTTT.